Listed here are 9 T cell receptor beta chains from one sample, sequenced in a study of breast tumors, draining lymph nodes, adjacent tissues (dated by TCRdb to 2016 to 2017). Lymph node samples were obtained from the axillary draining lymph nodes of breast cancer patients. The library relied on multiplex PCR. The instrument was an Illumina HiSeq 2000. In-frame beta chains were kept once TCRdb had trimmed the public reads at Q25 with fastp and called clones with MiXCR. Each record represents a unique CDR3 protein, reported with the most common genes and DNA among its rows. The sample table lists fewer than 300,000 distinct CDR3 sequences, roughly 32% of them with a count of one. 1.1% to 1.5% of the sample is held by the ten biggest clonotypes. Material: axillary lymph node tissue. These receptors all come from a female donor with breast cancer. Some clones in this sample may be carry-over from other donors' samples.

This clonotype was found many times. This chain connects TRBV9 to TRBJ1-3, with a weak D call TRBD1 (5 bases). The CDR3 totals 13 residues. In germline, CDR1 is SGDLS, CDR2 YYNGEE. Trimming pared 3 bases from V and 4 bases from J, leaving 8 bases between. The CDR3, as DNA: TGTGCCAGCAGCGGGGGGTTCGGAAACACCATATATTTT. Its protein is CASSGGFGNTIYF. The whole variable domain, remainder taken from reference TRBV9 and TRBJ1-3, is DSGVTQTPKHLITATGQRVTLRCSPRSGDLSVYWYQQSLDQGLQFLIQYYNGEERAKGNILERFSAQQFPDLHSELNLSSLELGDSALYFCASSGGFGNTIYFGEGSWLTVV.

This clonotype was detected ten times or more. This chain joins TRBV20-1 and TRBJ2-1; D may match TRBD1 or TRBD2 (6 bases each). This CDR3 has 11 residues. Per germline, CDR1 DFQATT and CDR2 SNEGSKA (reference sequence). CDR3 in amino acids: CSGGGNNEQFF. CDR3 sequence (DNA): TGCTCAGGAGGGGGGAACAATGAGCAGTTCTTC.

The table lists this clonotype with many counts. J is TRBJ2-1 and V is TRBV10-3; tentatively, D is TRBD2 (5 bases). This CDR3 has 12 residues. V lost 10 bases to trimming and J lost 8 bases, with 15 bases between them. CDR1 and CDR2 (germline): ENHRY, SYGVKD. The DNA for the CDR3 is TGTGCCACTCATACCTTCGGGGATGAGCAGTTCTTC. Protein: CATHTFGDEQFF.

A word on this clonotype: Just one base apart from a much larger clone, this may be a read error. This sequence joins TRBV5-8 and TRBJ2-7, with a weak D call TRBD2 (5 bases). V lost 0 bases and J lost 4, with 11 bases in between. Germline loops: CDR1 SGHTS, CDR2 YDEGEE. The CDR3 contains 14 residues. CDR3 in DNA: TGTGCCAGCAGCTTGGGGGGAGCCAGATACGAGCAGTACTTC. Translation: CASSLGGARYEQYF.

The chain couples TRBV20-1 to TRBJ1-6; the match to TRBD1 covers 7 bases. The trim removed 6 bases at V and 7 bases at J, leaving 18 bases unmatched. Germline V gene sequence: CDR1 DFQATT, CDR2 SNEGSKA (reference sequence). The CDR3 contains 17 residues. CDR3 protein: CSAIQGWGLLLNSPLHF. The CDR3 nucleotides are TGCAGTGCCATACAGGGGTGGGGGCTCCTGTTGAATTCACCCCTCCACTTT.

The chain uses TRBV28 and TRBJ1-4; D unresolved. The CDR3 consists of 16 residues. Trimming took 3 bases from V and 2 from J, leaving 13 bases between them. Germline loops: CDR1 MDHEN, CDR2 SYDVKM. CDR3 nucleotide sequence: TGTGCCAGCAGTTTCAGCACACAACTGACTAATGAAAAACTGTTTTTT. Residues: CASSFSTQLTNEKLFF.

Concerning this clonotype itself: A read error may explain this, as a much larger clone is one base away. The CDR3 spells CASSIPPGLTSGISNEQLF. CDR3 coding DNA: TGTGCCAGTAGTATACCCCCAGGGCTGACTAGCGGGATCTCCAATGAGCAGCTCTTC. The V call is TRBV19, the J call TRBJ2-1, with TRBD2 matching over 11 bases. CDR3 size: 19 residues. The germline CDR1 and CDR2 sequences are LNHDA and SQIVND (reference sequence).

This clonotype was seen repeatedly, ten times or more. One base away lies a much larger clone, so this may be a sequencing read error. J is TRBJ1-2 and V is TRBV5-6; TRBD1 is a possible D gene (5 bases). V lost 4 bases to trimming and J lost 9 bases, with 19 bases between them. The CDR3 is 14 residues long. Germline-derived CDR1 and CDR2 are SGHDT and YYEEEE. DNA for the CDR3: TGTGCCAGCAGCCTAATAACACCCAGGGCTCGCTACACCTTC. Translation gives CASSLITPRARYTF.

This clonotype was picked up many times. The V call is TRBV12-3 or TRBV12-4, the J call TRBJ1-2; 8 bases match TRBD1. This CDR3 region has 14 residues. V lost 7 bases, J lost 2 bases, and 6 bases stayed unmatched. CDR3 DNA sequence: TGTGCCAGCACAGCCAGGGGGCGCAACTATGGCTACACCTTC. Its protein product is CASTARGRNYGYTF.